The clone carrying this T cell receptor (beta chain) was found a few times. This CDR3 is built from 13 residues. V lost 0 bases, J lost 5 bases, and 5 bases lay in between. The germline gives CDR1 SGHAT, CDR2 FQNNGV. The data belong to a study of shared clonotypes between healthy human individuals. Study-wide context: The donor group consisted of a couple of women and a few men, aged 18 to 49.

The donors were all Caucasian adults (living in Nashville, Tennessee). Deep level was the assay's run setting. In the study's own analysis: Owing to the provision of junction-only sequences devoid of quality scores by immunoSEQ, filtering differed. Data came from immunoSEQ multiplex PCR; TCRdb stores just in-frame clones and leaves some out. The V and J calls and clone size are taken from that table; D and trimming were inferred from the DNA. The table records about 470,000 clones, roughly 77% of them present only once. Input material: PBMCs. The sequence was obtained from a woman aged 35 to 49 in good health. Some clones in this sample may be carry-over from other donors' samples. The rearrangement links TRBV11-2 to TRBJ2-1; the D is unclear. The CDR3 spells CASSLEPNNEQFF. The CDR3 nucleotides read TGTGCCAGCAGCTTAGAACCCAACAATGAGCAGTTCTTC.